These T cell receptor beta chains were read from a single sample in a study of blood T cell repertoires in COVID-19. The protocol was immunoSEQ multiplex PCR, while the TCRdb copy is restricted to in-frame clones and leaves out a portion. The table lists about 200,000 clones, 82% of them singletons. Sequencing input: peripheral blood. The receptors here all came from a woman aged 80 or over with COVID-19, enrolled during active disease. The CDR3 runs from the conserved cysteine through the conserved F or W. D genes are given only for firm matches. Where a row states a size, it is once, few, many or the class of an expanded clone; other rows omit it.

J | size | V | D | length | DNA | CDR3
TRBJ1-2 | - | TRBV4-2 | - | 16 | TGTGCCAGCAGCCAAGGCGGACAGCAAACTAACTATGGCTACACCTTC | CASSQGGQQTNYGYTF
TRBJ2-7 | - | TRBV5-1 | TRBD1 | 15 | TGCGCCAGCAGCCCACAGGGGTTAAATTCCGACGAGCAGTACTTC | CASSPQGLNSDEQYF
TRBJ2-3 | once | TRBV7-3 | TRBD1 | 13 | TGTGCCAGCAGCTCCGGGACAGGGGGTACGCAGTATTTT | CASSSGTGGTQYF
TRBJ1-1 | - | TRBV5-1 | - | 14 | TGCGCCAGCAGCTTGGAACACCCGAACACTGAAGCTTTCTTT | CASSLEHPNTEAFF
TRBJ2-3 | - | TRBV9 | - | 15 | TGTGCCAGCAGCCCCGGGGGGCGCGGGTCAGATACGCAGTATTTT | CASSPGGRGSDTQYF
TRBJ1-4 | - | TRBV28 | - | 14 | TGTGCCAGCAGTTTACCGGGAACTAATGAAAAACTGTTTTTT | CASSLPGTNEKLFF
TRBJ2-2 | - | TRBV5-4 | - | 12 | TGTGCCAGCAGCTTGGCGGCCGGGGAGCTGTTTTTT | CASSLAAGELFF
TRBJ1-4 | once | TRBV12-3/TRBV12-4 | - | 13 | TGTGCCAGCAGTTTATCGGGGGAAGAAAAACTGTTTTTT | CASSLSGEEKLFF
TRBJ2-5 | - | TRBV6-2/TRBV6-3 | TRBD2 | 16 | TGTGCCAGCAGTTACTCGATACGGGGAGGGCAAGAGACCCAGTACTTC | CASSYSIRGGQETQYF
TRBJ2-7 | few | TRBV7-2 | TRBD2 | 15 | TGTGCCAGCAGCTTAAAGGCTAGCGGACTATACGAGCAGTACTTC | CASSLKASGLYEQYF
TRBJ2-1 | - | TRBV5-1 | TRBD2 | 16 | TGCGCCAGCAGCTCACCCAGACTAGCGGGTGGCAATGAGCAGTTCTTC | CASSSPRLAGGNEQFF
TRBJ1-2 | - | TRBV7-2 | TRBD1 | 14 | TGTGCCAGCAGCTTAGCCACAGGGGGCAATGGCTACACCTTC | CASSLATGGNGYTF
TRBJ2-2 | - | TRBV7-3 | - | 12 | TGTGCCAGCAGCTTAGGGCCCGGGGAGCTGTTTTTT | CASSLGPGELFF
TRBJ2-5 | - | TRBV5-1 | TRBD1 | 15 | TGCGCCAGCAGCGGCGGGACAGGGCTACAAGAGACCCAGTACTTC | CASSGGTGLQETQYF
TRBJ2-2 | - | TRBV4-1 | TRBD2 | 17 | TGCGCCAGCAGCCAAGACCATAGCGGGGGGGTTGGAGGGGAGCTGTTTTTT | CASSQDHSGGVGGELFF
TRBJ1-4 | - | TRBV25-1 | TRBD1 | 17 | TGTGCCAGCAGTGAGCGCCCGGGGACAGGTATTAATGAAAAACTGTTTTTT | CASSERPGTGINEKLFF
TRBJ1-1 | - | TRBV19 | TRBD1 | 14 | TGTGCCAGTAGTGGACAGGTTGTTGGGACTGAAGCTTTCTTT | CASSGQVVGTEAFF
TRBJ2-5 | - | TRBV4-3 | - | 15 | TGCGCCAGCAGCCAAGAGGGGCGTCCCCAGGAGACCCAGTACTTC | CASSQEGRPQETQYF
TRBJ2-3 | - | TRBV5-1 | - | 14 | TGCGCCAGCGGGGGCGGTGGCCTCGCTGATACGCAGTATTTT | CASGGGGLADTQYF
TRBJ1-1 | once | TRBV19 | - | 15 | TGTGCCAGTAGTGCAAACAGGGTCGTAGGCACTGAAGCTTTCTTT | CASSANRVVGTEAFF
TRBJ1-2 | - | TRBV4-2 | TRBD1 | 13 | TGTGCCAGCAGCGGCGGGACAGGGCGCGGCTACACCTTC | CASSGGTGRGYTF
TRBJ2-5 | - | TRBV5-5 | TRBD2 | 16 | TGTGCCAGCAGCTCCGGGGCTAGCGGGGTTATAGAGACCCAGTACTTC | CASSSGASGVIETQYF
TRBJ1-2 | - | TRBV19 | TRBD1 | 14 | TGTGCCAGTAGTCCGGGGACAGTAGATTATGGCTACACCTTC | CASSPGTVDYGYTF
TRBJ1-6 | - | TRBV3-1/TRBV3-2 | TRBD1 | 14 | TGTGCCAGCAGCCAAGCCGGGACAGCTTCACCCCTCCACTTT | CASSQAGTASPLHF
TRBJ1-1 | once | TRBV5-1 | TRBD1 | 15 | TGCGCCAGCAGCGCCTGGACAGGAGACAACACTGAAGCTTTCTTT | CASSAWTGDNTEAFF
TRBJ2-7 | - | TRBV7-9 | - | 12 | TGTGCCAGCAGCTTAGAAAGGGGTGGAAAGTACTTC | CASSLERGGKYF
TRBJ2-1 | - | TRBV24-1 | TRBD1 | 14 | TGTGCCACCAGTGGTACGGGACAGGGGTATGAGCAGTTCTTC | CATSGTGQGYEQFF
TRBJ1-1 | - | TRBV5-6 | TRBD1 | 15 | TGTGCCAGCAGCTTGTGGGGACAGGGTGGGACTGAAGCTTTCTTT | CASSLWGQGGTEAFF
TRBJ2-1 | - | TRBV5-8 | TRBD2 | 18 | TGTGCCAGCAGCTTCCGACCCGATTTAGCGGGGCGGGCCGATGAGCAGTTCTTC | CASSFRPDLAGRADEQFF
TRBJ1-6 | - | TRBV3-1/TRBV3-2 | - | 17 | TGTGCCAGCAGCCAGGGCTTCGGGGGAGTCGGTAATTCACCCCTCCACTTT | CASSQGFGGVGNSPLHF
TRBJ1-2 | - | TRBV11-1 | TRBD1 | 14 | TGTGCCAGCAGCTCCACGACAGGGGGCTATGGCTACACCTTC | CASSSTTGGYGYTF
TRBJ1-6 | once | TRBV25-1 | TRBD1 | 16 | TGTGCCAGCAGCGGGTACAGGGGGCCGAATAATTCACCCCTCCACTTT | CASSGYRGPNNSPLHF
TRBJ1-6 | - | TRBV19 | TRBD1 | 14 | TGTGCCAGTAGCGTTACAGGGGCAAATTCACCCCTCCACTTT | CASSVTGANSPLHF
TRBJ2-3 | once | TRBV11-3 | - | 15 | TGTGCCAGCAGCTTAGGAGCGGCGGTGGCAGATACGCAGTATTTT | CASSLGAAVADTQYF
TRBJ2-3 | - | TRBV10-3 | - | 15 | TGTGCCATCAGTGAGTCGTCCCGCTACACAGATACGCAGTATTTT | CAISESSRYTDTQYF
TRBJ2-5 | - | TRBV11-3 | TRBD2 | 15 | TGTGCCAGCAGCCCGGGGGGTCTCAACAAAGAGACCCAGTACTTC | CASSPGGLNKETQYF
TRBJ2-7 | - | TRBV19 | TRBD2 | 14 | TGTGCCAGTAGTACGGGACTAGCTACCAACGAGCAGTACTTC | CASSTGLATNEQYF
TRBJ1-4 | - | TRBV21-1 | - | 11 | TGTGCCAGCGGGGACTTTGAAAAACTGTTTTTT | CASGDFEKLFF
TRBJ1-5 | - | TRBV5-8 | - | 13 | TGTGCCAGCAGCCTTGGGGGGGATCAGCCCCAGCATTTT | CASSLGGDQPQHF
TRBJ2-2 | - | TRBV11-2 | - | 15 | TGTGCCAGCAGCTTAGCCGGCGGGGACACCGGGGAGCTGTTTTTT | CASSLAGGDTGELFF
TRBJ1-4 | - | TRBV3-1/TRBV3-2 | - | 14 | TGTGCCAGCAGCCAATATACGGGTACCGAAAAACTGTTTTTT | CASSQYTGTEKLFF
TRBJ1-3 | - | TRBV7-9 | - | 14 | TGTGCCAGCAGCTTATACACCACTGGAAACACCATATATTTT | CASSLYTTGNTIYF
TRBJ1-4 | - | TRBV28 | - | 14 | TGTGCCAGCACCTCGGGGTCTGTTTCTGAAAAACTGTTTTTT | CASTSGSVSEKLFF
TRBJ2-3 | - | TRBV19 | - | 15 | TGTGCCAGTAGTTTGTCCGCGGGGACCACAGATACGCAGTATTTT | CASSLSAGTTDTQYF
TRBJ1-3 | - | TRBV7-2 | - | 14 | TGTGCCAGCAGCTTAGACAGCTCTGGAAACACCATATATTTT | CASSLDSSGNTIYF
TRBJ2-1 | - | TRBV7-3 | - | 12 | TGTGCCAGCAGCTTACGGGGGGCTGAGCAGTTCTTC | CASSLRGAEQFF
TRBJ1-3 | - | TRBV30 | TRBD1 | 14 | TGTGCCCAGGGACAGGGCCACTCTGGAAACACCATATATTTT | CAQGQGHSGNTIYF
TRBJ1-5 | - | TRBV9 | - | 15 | TGTGCCAGCAGCGTCCTGGGAGATCCCAATCAGCCCCAGCATTTT | CASSVLGDPNQPQHF
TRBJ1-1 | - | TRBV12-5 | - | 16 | TGTGCTAGTGGTGAACCACAGGGATCCATTGACACTGAAGCTTTCTTT | CASGEPQGSIDTEAFF
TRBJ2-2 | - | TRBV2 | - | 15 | TGTGCCAGCCACAACGGGCAGGGGGAGGCCGGGGAGCTGTTTTTT | CASHNGQGEAGELFF
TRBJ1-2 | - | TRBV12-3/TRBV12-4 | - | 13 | TGTGCCAGCAGTTTTTCCCGTATCTATGGCTACACCTTC | CASSFSRIYGYTF
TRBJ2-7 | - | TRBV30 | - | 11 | TGTGCCTGGAGTAGTGGGCTGAAGCAGTACTTC | CAWSSGLKQYF
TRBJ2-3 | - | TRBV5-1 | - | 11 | TGCGCCAGCAGCTCGGGAGATACGCAGTATTTT | CASSSGDTQYF
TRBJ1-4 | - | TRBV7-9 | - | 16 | TGTGCCAGCAGCTTGGGAGTGGCGGGCCCGTCGGAAAAACTGTTTTTT | CASSLGVAGPSEKLFF
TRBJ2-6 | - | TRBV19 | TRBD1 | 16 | TGTGCCAGTAGACAGGGGGTCGTCTCTGGGGCCAACGTCCTGACTTTC | CASRQGVVSGANVLTF